This T cell receptor (beta chain) was sequenced during a study of T cells after yellow fever vaccination. This clonotype was counted many times. TCRdb re-called the 5' RACE reads with MiXCR, one entry per CDR3 protein. This sample yields approximately 27,000 distinct CDR3 sequences, of which under 5.5% are seen a single time; 12% belongs to the top ten. The input for sequencing was PBMCs, either bulk or a sorted T-cell subset (CD4+, CD8+, memory, or dextramer-sorted; not recorded which), taken 15 days after the yellow fever booster vaccination. The sequence was obtained from a man aged 25 to 40 who received the YFV17D yellow fever vaccine.

The CDR3 protein is CAVAKSAYGEQFF. CDR3 nucleotide sequence: TGTGCCGTCGCTAAGAGTGCTTATGGTGAGCAGTTCTTC. V is TRBV7-2 and J is TRBJ2-1; D not resolved. This CDR3 region has 13 residues. V was trimmed by 11 bases and J by 9 bases, leaving 20 bases between them. Germline V gene sequence: CDR1 SGHTA, CDR2 FQGNSA.